A single sample is the source of the 32 T cell receptor beta chains below, sequenced in a study of cytomegalovirus exposure and HLA in healthy donors. Primers for the PCR totalled 60 Vbeta and 13 Jbeta. This table comes from immunoSEQ multiplex PCR, and its TCRdb copy is limited to in-frame clones, with some not included. The data hold some 96,000 clones, with 65% to 85% observed a single time. The specimen was PBMCs. The origin of the receptors is a woman aged 55-69 years in good health and CMV-seropositive.

The J gene is TRBJ2-7, the V gene TRBV14; D ambiguous. V was pared by 3 bases and J by 6 bases, with 6 bases between. In germline, CDR1 is SGHDN, CDR2 FVKESK. This CDR3 has 11 residues. In DNA form, the CDR3 reads TGTGCCAGCAGCCACGGAGTCGAGCAGTACTTC. This codes for CASSHGVEQYF.

V and J are TRBV5-4 and TRBJ2-3, with 7 bases fitting TRBD2. The CDR3 is 16 amino acids. J lost 3 bases, V lost 4 bases, and 11 bases had no gene match. Per germline, CDR1 SGHNT and CDR2 YYREEE (reference sequence). The CDR3 reads CASSRSAGVFTDTQYF. CDR3 coding DNA: TGTGCCAGCAGCAGGTCTGCGGGAGTATTTACAGATACGCAGTATTTT.

This clone was detected only once. The DNA of the CDR3 is TGCGCCAGCAGCGGGACAGGGGGCGCGAGGGGCTACACCTTC. Its protein product is CASSGTGGARGYTF. V usage is TRBV10-2 and J usage is TRBJ1-2; TRBD1 matches 12 bases. J was trimmed by 8 bases and V by 6 bases; bases with no gene match: 7. This CDR3 is built from 14 residues. Germline CDR1 is WSHSY and CDR2 is SAAADI.

The chain combines TRBV6-6 with TRBJ2-1; TRBD2 aligns across 9 bases. Germline assignment: CDR1 MNHNY and CDR2 SVGAGI (reference sequence). V lost 4 bases to trimming and J lost 9 bases; unmatched junction nucleotides: 4. CDR3 length: 13 residues. The chain's CDR3 is CASSSGLAGEQFF. CDR3 nucleotides: TGTGCCAGCAGTTCGGGACTAGCTGGTGAGCAGTTCTTC.

In DNA, the CDR3 is TGTGCCAGTACCGATGAGGGGGGGGGAGTCACTGAAGCTTTCTTT. It codes for CASTDEGGGVTEAFF. The genes are TRBV19 and TRBJ1-1, with TRBD1 as a possible D gene (6 bases). The CDR3 length is 15 residues. V was cut by 7 bases and J by 4 bases, with 19 bases left in between. Germline V gives CDR1 LNHDA, CDR2 SQIVND (reference sequence).

This clone occurred once. The rearrangement joins TRBV5-6 to TRBJ1-4; D might be TRBD1 (5 bases). Trimming removed 0 bases from V and 5 bases from J, with 8 bases in between. This CDR3 is built from 14 residues. CDR1 is SGHDT and CDR2 is YYEEEE in the germline V gene. The DNA for the CDR3 is TGTGCCAGCAGCTTGGGACAGAGAAATGAAAAACTGTTTTTT. Its translation: CASSLGQRNEKLFF.

The chain couples TRBV19 to TRBJ2-1; TRBD2 matches at 7 bases. Germline V lookup: CDR1 LNHDA, CDR2 SQIVND (reference sequence). The CDR3 is made up of 16 amino acids. V shed 1 base, J shed 0 bases, and the junction held 3 bases outside the gene matches. This CDR3 reads CASSIVGGSSYNEQFF. In nucleotides, the CDR3 is TGTGCCAGTAGTATAGTGGGCGGGAGCTCCTACAATGAGCAGTTCTTC.

This clone was counted a few times. The genes are TRBV6-1 and TRBJ1-2, with 9 bases aligning to TRBD1. The CDR3 covers 14 residues. Per the germline V gene, CDR1 is MNHNS and CDR2 is SASEGT. After removal of 2 bases from V and 6 bases from J, the junction contained 4 bases not matched to a gene. As DNA, the CDR3 is TGTGCCAGCAGTGAACTGGGACAGGGAAATGGCTACACCTTC. Its protein is CASSELGQGNGYTF.

This sequence joins TRBV11-2 and TRBJ2-3, with D possibly TRBD2 on 5 matching bases. Germline lookup yields CDR1 SGHAT and CDR2 FQNNGV. CDR3 length equals 15 residues. V lost 1 base and J lost 4, with 12 bases in between. CDR3 sequence: CASSLGGIRADTQYF. In DNA, the CDR3 is TGTGCCAGCAGCTTAGGAGGGATTCGCGCAGATACGCAGTATTTT.

This chain links TRBV7-9 with TRBJ2-3; D perhaps matches TRBD2 (5 bases). The V end lost 1 base, the J end lost 3 bases, and 14 bases lay between the germline ends. There are 16 residues in the CDR3. Germline V lookup: CDR1 SEHNR, CDR2 FQNEAQ (reference sequence). DNA for the CDR3: TGTGCCAGCAGCTTAGGAGACCTACGCGGGACAGATACGCAGTATTTT. This encodes CASSLGDLRGTDTQYF. Looking up the rest from reference TRBV7-9 and TRBJ2-3 gives the full variable domain: DTGVSQNPRHKITKRGQNVTFRCDPISEHNRLYWYRQTLGQGPEFLTYFQNEAQLEKSRLLSDRFSAERPKGSFSTLEIQRTEQGDSAMYLCASSLGDLRGTDTQYFGPGTRLTVL.

This clone showed up just a few times. The chain carries TRBV5-5 and TRBJ1-4; the match to TRBD1 covers 9 bases. J was trimmed by 5 bases and V by 8 bases; bases with no gene match: 13. CDR1 and CDR2 from the germline V gene are SGHKS and YYEKEE (reference sequence). The CDR3 length is 16 residues. The CDR3 region is CASTAHPGTGNEKLFF. Here the CDR3 DNA reads TGTGCCAGTACTGCTCACCCCGGGACAGGGAATGAAAAACTGTTTTTT.

CDR3 sequence: CASSQDRRTAFF. CDR3 bases: TGTGCCAGCTCTCAAGACAGGCGGACGGCTTTCTTT. This chain connects TRBV18 to TRBJ1-1; tentatively, D is TRBD1 (6 bases). V was trimmed by 6 bases and J by 11 bases, leaving 16 bases between them. Germline CDR1 reads KGHSH; CDR2 reads LQKENI. This CDR3 region has 12 residues.

The V gene is TRBV15, the J gene TRBJ1-5; D not resolved. V lost 3 bases, J lost 0 bases, and 12 bases lay in between. The germline gives CDR1 LNHNV, CDR2 YYDKDF (reference sequence). The CDR3 has 16 amino acids. CDR3 DNA: TGTGCCACCAGCAGTGGAGGTCAGTATAGCAATCAGCCCCAGCATTTT. Encoded protein: CATSSGGQYSNQPQHF.

The CDR3 sequence is CASSADLQGAETQYF. The CDR3 nucleotides are TGTGCCAGCAGCGCAGATCTACAGGGGGCAGAGACCCAGTACTTC. J is TRBJ2-5 and V is TRBV9, with TRBD1 matching over 9 bases. The CDR3 is 15 residues long. The junction had 7 bases not matched to a gene; V was cut back by 3 bases and J by 4 bases. Per the germline V gene, CDR1 is SGDLS and CDR2 is YYNGEE.

The chain is built from TRBV18 and TRBJ1-2, with 8 bases identical to TRBD1. V was clipped by 3 bases and J by 2 bases; unmatched bases: 2. The CDR3 extends over 14 amino acids. Germline values: CDR1 KGHSH, CDR2 LQKENI. This chain's CDR3 is CASSPTGENYGYTF. CDR3 nucleotide sequence: TGTGCCAGCTCACCGACAGGGGAGAACTATGGCTACACCTTC.

This clone occurred a few times. J is TRBJ1-2 and V is TRBV2; D ambiguous. Germline V CDR1 and CDR2: SNHLY, FYNNEI. The CDR3 has 11 residues. V lost 6 bases to trimming and J lost 8 bases, with 10 bases between them. The CDR3 bases are TGTGCCAGCAGACTCGGCGGCGGCTACACCTTC. Translated, it gives CASRLGGGYTF.

This chain uses TRBV5-4 with TRBJ2-1, with 8 bases aligning to TRBD1. Germline V gene data show CDR1 as SGHNT and CDR2 as YYREEE (reference sequence). The CDR3 totals 15 residues. V lost 4 bases, J lost 1 base, and 4 bases stayed unmatched. CDR3: CASSRTGLSYNEQFF. The DNA of the CDR3 is TGTGCCAGCAGCCGGACAGGGCTGTCCTACAATGAGCAGTTCTTC.

The J gene is TRBJ2-5, the V gene TRBV7-3, with D tentatively TRBD2 (5 bases). Germline V gene lookup returns CDR1 SGHTA and CDR2 FQGTGA. V was clipped by 4 bases and J by 4 bases, with 16 bases between them. The CDR3 has 15 residues. The CDR3 nucleotides are TGTGCCAGCAGCTCCATGAGGGCTCTCGGAGAGACCCAGTACTTC. This sequence encodes CASSSMRALGETQYF.

The CDR3 reads CAWSTRSWAGQFF. The CDR3 DNA follows: TGTGCCTGGAGTACCCGAAGCTGGGCGGGGCAGTTCTTC. The chain is built from TRBV30 and TRBJ2-1; the D gene is possibly TRBD2 (5 bases). The CDR3 is made up of 13 amino acids. Germline CDR1 and CDR2: GTSNPN and SVGIG (reference sequence). Trimming cost V 2 bases and J 12 bases, with 17 bases left between them.

The rearrangement uses TRBV5-6 and TRBJ1-1; D is uncertain. This CDR3 region has 14 residues. Germline V gene sequence: CDR1 SGHDT, CDR2 YYEEEE. Trimming cost V 4 bases and J 0 bases, with 10 bases left between them. In nucleotides, the CDR3 is TGTGCCAGCAGCCCGGTTAGTATGAACACTGAAGCTTTCTTT. The encoded protein is CASSPVSMNTEAFF.

The CDR3 spells CASSLGSSGRETQYF. The CDR3 DNA reads TGCGCCAGCAGCTTAGGGTCTAGCGGGAGGGAGACCCAGTACTTC. The V call is TRBV5-1, the J call TRBJ2-5; 11 nucleotides agree with TRBD2. The germline CDR1 and CDR2 sequences are SGHRS and YFSETQ. The ends lost 2 bases at V and 5 bases at J; junction bases unmatched: 5. This CDR3 comprises 15 residues.

This chain links TRBV29-1 with TRBJ2-7; 7 bases are a match to TRBD2. The CDR3 covers 13 residues. Unmatched junction bases numbered 8, after V lost 6 bases and J lost 3 bases. The germline V gene has CDR1 SQVTM and CDR2 ANQGSEA. The CDR3 DNA sequence: TGCAGCGTGTATACTAGCGCCTACTACGAGCAGTACTTC. Its protein is CSVYTSAYYEQYF.

This clone has only a few counts. This chain connects TRBV28 to TRBJ2-7; a weak D match, TRBD2 (5 bases). Germline V gene sequence: CDR1 MDHEN, CDR2 SYDVKM. There are 14 residues in the CDR3. V shed 5 bases and J shed 3 bases, with 14 bases lying between them. CDR3 bases: TGTGCCAGCAGTCCCCGACTACGAGACTACGAGCAGTACTTC. Its translation is CASSPRLRDYEQYF.

The chain couples TRBV6-6 to TRBJ2-1; D gene uncertain. Germline CDR1 MNHNY, CDR2 SVGAGI (reference sequence). The ends were cut back, 6 bases at V and 4 bases at J, with 7 bases in the middle. The length of the CDR3 is 12 residues. In DNA, the CDR3 is TGTGCCAGCAGCAAGCTGTACAATGAGCAGTTCTTC. Its translation is CASSKLYNEQFF.

The chain employs TRBV27 and TRBJ2-5; 9 nucleotides line up with TRBD2. The J call may be incorrect, as the DNA end agrees better with TRBJ2-7. The CDR3 extends over 13 amino acids. The V gene's germline CDR1 is MNHEY and CDR2 SMNVEV (reference sequence). In DNA form, the CDR3 reads TGTGCCAGCAGGACTAGCGGAAACTACGAGCAGTACTTC. It translates to CASRTSGNYEQYF.

The V and J genes are TRBV2 and TRBJ1-1; TRBD1 might be the D (5 bases). Germline values: CDR1 SNHLY, CDR2 FYNNEI. Trimming left V 4 bases short and J 1 base short, with 10 bases between. CDR3 length: 14 amino acids. In nucleotides, the CDR3 is TGTGCCAGCAGTGTTGGGACTTGGAACACTGAAGCTTTCTTT. Translated: CASSVGTWNTEAFF. The full variable domain, in which reference TRBV2 and TRBJ1-1 provide the parts outside the CDR3, is EPEVTQTPSHQVTQMGQEVILRCVPISNHLYFYWYRQILGQKVEFLVSFYNNEISEKSEIFDDQFSVERPDGSNFTLKIRSTKLEDSAMYFCASSVGTWNTEAFFGQGTRLTVV.

V gene TRBV28 combines with J gene TRBJ2-7, with 7 nucleotides matching TRBD1. V dropped 2 bases and J dropped 4; count of bases not matched to a gene: 8. The CDR3 length is 15 residues. Germline V gene data show CDR1 as MDHEN and CDR2 as SYDVKM. The CDR3 DNA sequence: TGTGCCAGCAGTTTAAAGACAGGGATACTTTACGAGCAGTACTTC. Translation gives CASSLKTGILYEQYF.

The rearrangement joins TRBV2 to TRBJ1-1; maybe TRBD1 (6 bases). CDR1 and CDR2 (germline): SNHLY, FYNNEI. The CDR3 runs 15 residues. Trimming pared 5 bases from V and 0 bases from J, leaving 13 bases between. CDR3 sequence reads: CASSRQGQMNTEAFF. The CDR3 nucleotides read TGTGCCAGCAGTCGACAAGGACAGATGAACACTGAAGCTTTCTTT.

This clone turned up a few times. The genes are TRBV4-1 and TRBJ1-6, with D maybe TRBD1 (5 bases). V lost 1 base, J lost 4 bases, and 17 bases lay in between. Per the germline V gene, CDR1 is MGHRA and CDR2 is YSYEKL. The CDR3 contains 18 residues. The CDR3 DNA reads as TGCGCCAGCAGCCAAGCTGACAGTTTCGGCCGATATAATTCACCCCTCCACTTT. This translates into CASSQADSFGRYNSPLHF.

V gene TRBV2 combines with J gene TRBJ1-1; D is ambiguous. From germline, CDR1 is SNHLY and CDR2 FYNNEI. The CDR3 is made up of 15 amino acids. Trimming cost V 11 bases and J 1 base, with 20 bases left between them. CDR3 protein: CASEAPLRRNTEAFF. The CDR3, as DNA: TGTGCCTCGGAGGCCCCGCTCCGTAGGAACACTGAAGCTTTCTTT.

This chain connects TRBV6-5 to TRBJ2-1; D gene uncertain. The CDR3 is 16 amino acids. Trimming pared 0 bases from V and 0 bases from J, leaving 9 bases between. Germline V gives CDR1 MNHEY, CDR2 SVGAGI. In DNA, the CDR3 is TGTGCCAGCAGTTACTCCCCCGTACTCTCCTACAATGAGCAGTTCTTC. Its translation is CASSYSPVLSYNEQFF.

This clone has just one count. This chain links TRBV9 with TRBJ2-5; 10 bases align to TRBD2. Unmatched junction bases numbered 14, after V lost 3 bases and J lost 3 bases. Germline-derived CDR1 and CDR2 are SGDLS and YYNGEE. The CDR3 loop spans 18 amino acids. Written as DNA, the CDR3 is TGTGCCAGCAGCGGTCTAGGGCTAGCGGGAGTATTCGAAGAGACCCAGTACTTC. It yields the protein CASSGLGLAGVFEETQYF.